These 16 T cell receptor beta chains were sequenced from one sample in a study of blood T cell repertoires in COVID-19. Data came from immunoSEQ multiplex PCR; TCRdb stores just in-frame clones and leaves some out. The sample records some 90,000 clones, roughly nine tenths being singletons. Sequenced sample: peripheral blood. These receptors were taken from a man over 45 with acute or convalescent COVID-19.

This clone was seen more than once but under ten times. This chain joins TRBV7-2 and TRBJ2-2, with 9 nucleotides matching TRBD1. This CDR3 spans 18 amino acids. Trimming removed 5 bases from V and 5 bases from J; junction bases left unmatched: 15. Per the germline V gene, CDR1 is SGHTA and CDR2 is FQGNSA. This CDR3 reads CASSRRGQGIVATGELFF. The DNA of the CDR3 is TGTGCCAGCAGCAGAAGGGGACAGGGTATAGTAGCGACCGGGGAGCTGTTTTTT.

The rearrangement uses TRBV4-2 and TRBJ1-4; tentatively, D is TRBD1 (6 bases). The CDR3 spans 16 residues. CDR1 and CDR2 (germline): LGHNA, YNFKEQ. Trimming removed 4 bases at V and 8 bases at J, with 20 bases between. The DNA of the CDR3 is TGTGCCAGCAGCCGCACACTACAGGGAATAGGCGAAAAACTGTTTTTT. This codes for CASSRTLQGIGEKLFF.

The rearrangement joins TRBV18 to TRBJ2-7; 9 bases are a match to TRBD2. With 3 bases clipped from V and 5 bases from J, the junction kept 14 bases outside the gene matches. The CDR3 has 17 amino acids. Germline V gene lookup returns CDR1 KGHSH and CDR2 LQKENI. The CDR3 loop reads CASSPTSRRGGDNEQYF. DNA for the CDR3: TGTGCCAGCTCACCCACCAGTAGGCGGGGGGGCGACAACGAGCAGTACTTC. Supplemented by reference TRBV18 and TRBJ2-7, the full variable domain reads NAGVMQNPRHLVRRRGQEARLRCSPMKGHSHVYWYRQLPEEGLKFMVYLQKENIIDESGMPKERFSAEFPKEGPSILRIQQVVRGDSAAYFCASSPTSRRGGDNEQYFGPGTRLTVT.

The chain links TRBV13 to TRBJ2-1; 7 positions match TRBD2. Germline V gene lookup returns CDR1 PRHDT and CDR2 FYEKMQ (reference sequence). The trim removed 5 bases at V and 8 bases at J, leaving 15 bases unmatched. The CDR3 sequence is 16 residues long. The chain's CDR3 is CASSQQTGGGWDEQFF. CDR3 in DNA: TGTGCCAGCAGCCAACAAACGGGGGGTGGCTGGGATGAGCAGTTCTTC.

The genes are TRBV19 and TRBJ1-1; D gene unclear. Germline V CDR1 and CDR2: LNHDA, SQIVND (reference sequence). Trimming pared 2 bases from V and 0 bases from J, leaving 4 bases between. This CDR3 is built from 13 residues. The CDR3 loop is CASSIQVNTEAFF. The CDR3 nucleotides are TGTGCCAGTAGTATACAGGTGAACACTGAAGCTTTCTTT.

Here the CDR3 reads CASANSRWNTEAFF. CDR3 nucleotide sequence: TGTGCTAGTGCCAATTCACGGTGGAACACTGAAGCTTTCTTT. The J gene is TRBJ1-1, the V gene TRBV12-5; the D is unclear. The CDR3 has 14 amino acids. The V end lost 7 bases, the J end lost 1 base, and 13 bases lay between the germline ends. From germline, CDR1 is LGHNT and CDR2 FRNRAP.

J is TRBJ1-2 and V is TRBV27; 11 positions match TRBD1. The junction had 3 bases not matched to a gene; V was cut back by 6 bases and J by 3 bases. The CDR3 sequence is 14 residues long. Germline CDR1 and CDR2: MNHEY and SMNVEV (reference sequence). Here the CDR3 DNA reads TGTGCCAGCAGATGGACAGGGGGCGACTATGGCTACACCTTC. Protein sequence: CASRWTGGDYGYTF.

This chain uses TRBV19 with TRBJ1-2, with D unresolved. In germline, CDR1 is LNHDA, CDR2 SQIVND (reference sequence). V was clipped by 6 bases and J by 0 bases, with 17 bases between them. The CDR3 contains 16 residues. CDR3 sequence (DNA): TGTGCCAGTAGGGCCGGAGGGCGTATAGCTAACTATGGCTACACCTTC. Translation: CASRAGGRIANYGYTF.

The chain couples TRBV6-5 to TRBJ2-3; D may be TRBD1 (5 bases). The V end was cut by 0 bases, the J end by 2 bases, with 9 bases between. The CDR3 totals 15 residues. Germline V gene lookup returns CDR1 MNHEY and CDR2 SVGAGI. Here the CDR3 DNA reads TGTGCCAGCAGTTACTCTCCAGGGAACACAGATACGCAGTATTTT. This encodes CASSYSPGNTDTQYF.

The rearrangement joins TRBV10-3 to TRBJ2-3, with D hard to call. This CDR3 contains 12 residues. The germline gives CDR1 ENHRY, CDR2 SYGVKD. Trimming pared 4 bases from V and 2 bases from J, leaving 4 bases between. CDR3 loop: CAISGATDTQYF. CDR3 nucleotides: TGTGCCATCAGTGGCGCCACAGATACGCAGTATTTT.

This chain uses TRBV7-6 with TRBJ1-5; 10 positions match TRBD1. Per the germline V gene, CDR1 is SGHVS and CDR2 is FNYEAQ. This CDR3 spans 16 amino acids. V lost 5 bases to trimming and J lost 3 bases; unmatched junction nucleotides: 7. The CDR3 sequence: CASSPNDRGLNQPQHF. The CDR3 DNA reads TGTGCCAGCAGCCCCAACGACAGGGGGCTCAATCAGCCCCAGCATTTT. Supplemented by reference TRBV7-6 and TRBJ1-5, the full variable domain reads GAGVSQSPRYKVTKRGQDVALRCDPISGHVSLYWYRQALGQGPEFLTYFNYEAQQDKSGLPNDRFSAERPEGSISTLTIQRTEQRDSAMYRCASSPNDRGLNQPQHFGDGTRLSIL.

This clone is medium-sized by share. The V and J genes are TRBV6-5 and TRBJ2-5; the match to TRBD1 covers 8 bases. Germline CDR1 reads MNHEY; CDR2 reads SVGAGI. Trimming removed 6 bases from V and 4 bases from J; junction bases left unmatched: 10. The CDR3 has 15 amino acids. As DNA, the CDR3 is TGTGCCAGCAGCTCCTGGACAGGGATCGGAGAGACCCAGTACTTC. It encodes CASSSWTGIGETQYF.

V and J are TRBV9 and TRBJ1-1; D is unclear. The V gene lost 4 bases and the J gene lost 4 bases, with 17 bases spanning the gap. The CDR3 is 15 amino acids. Germline V gene lookup returns CDR1 SGDLS and CDR2 YYNGEE. Here the CDR3 reads CASSPTVAGGTEAFF. The CDR3 nucleotides read TGTGCCAGCAGCCCCACCGTTGCGGGTGGCACTGAAGCTTTCTTT.

The gene calls are TRBV5-5 and TRBJ1-2, with no clear D. Trimming took off 1 base at V and 8 bases at J, with 9 bases between the two ends. The germline gives CDR1 SGHKS, CDR2 YYEKEE (reference sequence). The CDR3 has 12 residues. CDR3 sequence reads: CASSLYNKGYTF. As DNA, the CDR3 is TGTGCCAGCAGCTTGTACAATAAAGGCTACACCTTC.

The chain carries TRBV9 and TRBJ2-3, with 11 positions matching TRBD2. Trimming removed 3 bases from V and 5 bases from J; junction bases left unmatched: 11. CDR3 length: 17 amino acids. Germline CDR1 is SGDLS and CDR2 is YYNGEE. CDR3 in DNA: TGTGCCAGCAGCGCCCGGGGTAGCGGGGGGGTACAAGATACGCAGTATTTT. This translates into CASSARGSGGVQDTQYF.

The chain combines TRBV3-1 (or the pseudogene TRBV3-2) with TRBJ1-3; TRBD1 might be the D (6 bases). V dropped 4 bases and J dropped 8 bases, with 12 bases sitting between them. Germline V lookup: CDR1 LGHDT, CDR2 YNNKEL (reference sequence). The CDR3 has 13 amino acids. In nucleotides, the CDR3 is TGTGCCAGCAGCCTACAGGGTTTCGACACCATATATTTT. Its protein is CASSLQGFDTIYF.